This T cell receptor beta chain was recovered during a study of T-cell reconstitution after alpha-beta-depleted transplantation in children (dated by TCRdb to the mid-2010s). For context, the study as a whole: Using TCR repertoire profiling, the study followed T-cell immune reconstitution in a quantitative way in children after TCRalphabeta/CD19-depleted allogeneic hematopoietic cell transplantation. General study outcomes and caveats: The frequencies of hyperexpanded clones fell over the following months, and after one year, T-cell counts and TCRbeta diversity were mostly attributed to newly produced T cells. The apparently early recovery of alphabetaT-cell counts about two months after transplant reportedly depended on only several hundred rapidly expanded clones that came from non-depleted graft cells. The high TCRbeta diversity at day 60 in some patients was ascribed to recipient T cells and intrathymic progenitors that had survived conditioning.

The library was built by means of PCR. Sequenced on an Illumina HiSeq 2500. TCR libraries were prepared with molecular barcoding, using unique molecular identifiers to normalize TCRbeta repertoire quantification. Using fastp at Q25 and MiXCR, TCRdb reprocessed the public reads and kept productive beta chains. Merged by CDR3 protein, the rows form single entries marked with the most common genes and DNA. The sample includes about a million distinct CDR3 sequences, with roughly 29% observed a single time. The top ten clonotypes cover around 30% of the sample. Turning to this clonotype: What this receptor recognizes is not known. The sample holds no much larger clone one base away, and base qualities are not on file.

In light of the paper, this sample's treatment or condition label describes: allogeneic hematopoietic cell transplantation with graft depleted of TCRalphabeta T cells and CD19 B cells. TCRalphabeta/CD19-depleted allogeneic hematopoietic cell grafts were given to the transplant recipients, all of whom were children. The CDR3 spans 14 residues, from the cysteine through the phenylalanine. CDR3 DNA only is kept here, 42 bases in frame from base 1. Trimming costs V 0 bases and J 2 bases, and their ends lie 7 bases apart. The germline V gene sets CDR1 to LGHNA and CDR2 to YSLEER. The chain links TRBV4-3 with TRBJ1-2, with the D gene too uncertain to name. The receptor's source is a boy in the first two years of life who had a stem cell transplant for SCID, so the T cells may come from the graft donor. This specimen was PBMCs, mostly from graft donor cells, taken 360 days after TCRalphabeta/CD19-depleted stem cell transplant. This receptor carries the CDR3 CASSQDRWNYGYTF. In nucleotide form, the sequence is TGCGCCAGCAGCCAAGATCGCTGGAACTATGGCTACACCTTC.